The 14 T cell receptor beta chains below all came from one sample that was sequenced in a study of blood T cell repertoires in COVID-19. Here immunoSEQ multiplex PCR was the method, and the copy in TCRdb shows in-frame clones only, minus some. This table holds roughly 500,000 clones, approximately 88% found once. Material: PBMCs or T cells enriched from blood (not recorded which). These receptors all stem from a woman in her forties who had recovered from COVID-19.

The rearrangement links TRBV11-3 to TRBJ2-3; the D gene is possibly TRBD1 (7 bases). Trimming stripped 4 bases from V and 5 bases from J, with 13 bases between. Germline V lookup: CDR1 SGHNT, CDR2 YENEEA. This CDR3 contains 14 residues. As DNA, the CDR3 is TGTGCCAGCAGCTCGCGACAGGGAGGAGATACGCAGTATTTT. The encoded protein is CASSSRQGGDTQYF.

The rearrangement uses TRBV4-1 and TRBJ2-5; no reliable D call. This CDR3 has 14 residues. Per germline, CDR1 MGHRA and CDR2 YSYEKL. Trimming cost V 0 bases and J 7 bases, with 12 bases left between them. In nucleotides, the CDR3 is TGCGCCAGCAGCCAAGAGCCCATAGCCGGGACCCAGTACTTC. It is translated as CASSQEPIAGTQYF.

The rearrangement joins TRBV7-2 to TRBJ1-2; 9 bases line up with TRBD1. V lost 5 bases and J lost 4; bases outside the gene matches: 8. Germline V gene lookup returns CDR1 SGHTA and CDR2 FQGNSA. The CDR3 is 15 amino acids. The CDR3 nucleotides are TGTGCCAGCAGCCTTCGGACAGGGGAGCCCTATGGCTACACCTTC. Amino acids: CASSLRTGEPYGYTF.

The J gene is TRBJ2-1, the V gene TRBV11-2, with TRBD2 matching over 7 bases. Per germline, CDR1 SGHAT and CDR2 FQNNGV. CDR3 size: 19 residues. With 2 bases clipped from V and 2 bases from J, the junction kept 15 bases outside the gene matches. CDR3 sequence reads: CASSLRLLADLNTYNEQFF. CDR3 bases: TGTGCCAGCAGCTTACGATTGCTAGCGGATCTAAACACCTACAATGAGCAGTTCTTC.

This chain uses TRBV6-2 or TRBV6-3 with TRBJ2-7; 8 nucleotides agree with TRBD1. Looked up from germline, CDR1 is MNHEY and CDR2 is SVGEGT. Trimming at V came to 0 bases and at J to 6 bases, leaving 7 bases not matched to a gene. CDR3 length: 15 amino acids. The chain's CDR3 is CASSYSGTGSGEQYF. DNA for the CDR3: TGTGCCAGCAGTTACTCCGGGACAGGTTCAGGCGAGCAGTACTTC.

This chain joins TRBV9 and TRBJ1-3; 8 nucleotides agree with TRBD1. The germline V gene has CDR1 SGDLS and CDR2 YYNGEE. Trimming cost V 0 bases and J 1 base; bases outside gene matches: 6. This CDR3 region has 17 residues. The CDR3 region is CASSVEVRGQSGNTIYF. CDR3 in DNA: TGTGCCAGCAGCGTAGAGGTCAGGGGGCAGTCTGGAAACACCATATATTTT.

The J gene is TRBJ2-2, the V gene TRBV5-1; 10 bases are a match to TRBD2. The CDR3 extends over 16 amino acids. CDR1 and CDR2 from the germline V gene are SGHRS and YFSETQ. V was clipped by 4 bases and J by 1 base; unmatched bases: 4. The DNA of the CDR3 is TGCGCCAGCAGCCGAATAGCGGGAGGGAACACCGGGGAGCTGTTTTTT. Amino acid sequence: CASSRIAGGNTGELFF. The variable domain in full, with the rest retrieved from reference TRBV5-1 and TRBJ2-2, is KAGVTQTPRYLIKTRGQQVTLSCSPISGHRSVSWYQQTPGQGLQFLFEYFSETQRNKGNFPGRFSGRQFSNSRSEMNVSTLELGDSALYLCASSRIAGGNTGELFFGEGSRLTVL.

The chain has TRBV6-2 or TRBV6-3 and TRBJ1-2; 9 bases fit TRBD1. Trimming cost V 5 bases and J 2 bases; bases outside gene matches: 6. The germline CDR1 and CDR2 sequences are MNHEY and SVGEGT. The CDR3 has 15 amino acids. The CDR3 DNA reads TGTGCCAGCAGTGCCCCAGGACAGGGGAACTATGGCTACACCTTC. It specifies CASSAPGQGNYGYTF.

V is TRBV11-3 and J is TRBJ2-7; 10 bases align to TRBD1. CDR3 length: 19 residues. The germline CDR1 and CDR2 sequences are SGHNT and YENEEA. The V segment lost 5 bases and the J segment 2 bases; nucleotides outside the gene matches: 18. CDR3 in DNA: TGTGCCAGCAGCCTAATTTTGCCGGGACAGGGGCCCACTACCTACGAGCAGTACTTC. The encoded protein is CASSLILPGQGPTTYEQYF.

The chain joins TRBV6-2 or TRBV6-3 to TRBJ1-2; D is undetermined. The CDR3 runs to 15 residues. Germline V gene data show CDR1 as MNHEY and CDR2 as SVGEGT. The ends were cut back, 3 bases at V and 7 bases at J, with 18 bases in the middle. The CDR3 region is CASSYLSPTGGGYTF. Here the CDR3 DNA reads TGTGCCAGCAGTTATTTAAGTCCGACGGGTGGTGGCTACACCTTC.

The chain recombines TRBV19 with TRBJ1-5; a weak D match, TRBD1 (5 bases). The length of the CDR3 is 12 residues. Per germline, CDR1 LNHDA and CDR2 SQIVND (reference sequence). The V end was cut by 5 bases, the J end by 11 bases, with 13 bases between. The CDR3 loop is CASSAGRGTQHF. The DNA for the CDR3 is TGTGCCAGTAGTGCGGGGAGGGGAACCCAGCATTTT.

This chain connects TRBV5-4 to TRBJ2-7, with a tentative D call TRBD2 (5 bases). Trimming took 2 bases from V and 5 from J, leaving 8 bases between them. Germline CDR1 SGHNT, CDR2 YYREEE (reference sequence). The CDR3 sequence is 12 residues long. CDR3 nucleotide sequence: TGTGCCAGCAGCTTTTCGGGGAACGAGCAGTACTTC. This sequence encodes CASSFSGNEQYF. Drawing the rest from reference TRBV5-4 and TRBJ2-7, the complete variable domain is ETGVTQSPTHLIKTRGQQVTLRCSSQSGHNTVSWYQQALGQGPQFIFQYYREEENGRGNFPPRFSGLQFPNYSSELNVNALELDDSALYLCASSFSGNEQYFGPGTRLTVT.

This chain joins TRBV11-2 and TRBJ1-3; unclear D gene. Trimming cost V 3 bases and J 0 bases, with 15 bases left between them. CDR3 length: 17 amino acids. Germline CDR1 reads SGHAT; CDR2 reads FQNNGV. The CDR3 sequence: CASSFLPGEGSGNTIYF. Written as DNA, the CDR3 is TGTGCCAGCAGCTTTTTACCTGGAGAAGGCTCTGGAAACACCATATATTTT.

The chain is built from TRBV3-1 (or the pseudogene TRBV3-2) and TRBJ1-6, with D unclear. Per germline, CDR1 LGHDT and CDR2 YNNKEL (reference sequence). V was trimmed by 0 bases and J by 9 bases, leaving 12 bases between them. The CDR3 extends over 15 amino acids. The DNA of the CDR3 is TGTGCCAGCAGCCAAGATCCGTGGGAGGGTTCACCCCTCCACTTT. Residues: CASSQDPWEGSPLHF.